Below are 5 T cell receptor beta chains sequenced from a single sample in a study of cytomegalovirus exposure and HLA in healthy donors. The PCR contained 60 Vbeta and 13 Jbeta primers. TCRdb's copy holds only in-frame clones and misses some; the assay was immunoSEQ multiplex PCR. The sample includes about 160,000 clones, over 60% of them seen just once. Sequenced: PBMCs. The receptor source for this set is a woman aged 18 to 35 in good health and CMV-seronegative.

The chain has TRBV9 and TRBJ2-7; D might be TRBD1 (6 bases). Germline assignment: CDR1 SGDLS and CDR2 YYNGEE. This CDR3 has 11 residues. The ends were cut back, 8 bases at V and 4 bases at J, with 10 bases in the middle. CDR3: CARGHRYEQYV. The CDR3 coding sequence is TGTGCCAGGGGACACCGATACGAGCAGTACGTC.

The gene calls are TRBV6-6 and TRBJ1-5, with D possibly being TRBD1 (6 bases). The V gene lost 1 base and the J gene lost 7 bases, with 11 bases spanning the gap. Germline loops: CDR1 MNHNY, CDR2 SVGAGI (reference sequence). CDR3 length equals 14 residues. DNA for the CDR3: TGTGCCAGCAGTTACTACAGGGAAGGACAGCCCCAGCATTTT. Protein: CASSYYREGQPQHF.

DNA of the CDR3: TGTGCCAGTAGTACCAAAACAGGTCCGGAGACCCAGTACTTC. Translating it yields CASSTKTGPETQYF. This chain uses TRBV19 with TRBJ2-5, with D possibly TRBD1 on 5 matching bases. The germline V gene has CDR1 LNHDA and CDR2 SQIVND (reference sequence). The CDR3 contains 14 residues. Trimming stripped 4 bases from V and 5 bases from J, with 14 bases between. Using reference TRBV19 and TRBJ2-5 for the parts outside the CDR3, the full variable domain is DGGITQSPKYLFRKEGQNVTLSCEQNLNHDAMYWYRQDPGQGLRLIYYSQIVNDFQKGDIAEGYSVSREKKESFPLTVTSAQKNPTAFYLCASSTKTGPETQYFGPGTRLLVL.

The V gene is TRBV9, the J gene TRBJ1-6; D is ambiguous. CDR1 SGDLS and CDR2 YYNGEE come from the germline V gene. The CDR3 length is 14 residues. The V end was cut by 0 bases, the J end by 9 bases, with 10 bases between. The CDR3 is CASSVGGEGSPLHF. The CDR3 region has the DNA TGTGCCAGCAGCGTAGGAGGTGAAGGTTCACCCCTCCACTTT.

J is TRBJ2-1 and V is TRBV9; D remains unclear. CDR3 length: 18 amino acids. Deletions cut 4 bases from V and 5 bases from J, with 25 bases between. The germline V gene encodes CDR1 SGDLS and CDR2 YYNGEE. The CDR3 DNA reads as TGTGCCAGCAGCTCCGGCGGTTCAGCGATGCTACGCCACAATGAGCAGTTCTTC. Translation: CASSSGGSAMLRHNEQFF.